The rows below give T cell receptor beta chains drawn from one sample of a study of CD8 T cells in ankylosing spondylitis. MiXCR was run by TCRdb on the 5' RACE reads, yielding one entry per CDR3 protein. This table holds some 140,000 distinct CDR3 sequences, roughly 7.7% found once. Sequenced input: synovial fluid, either unsorted or a sorted T cell fraction (not recorded which). The source is a male donor with ankylosing spondylitis. Each CDR3 is given with its conserved first and last residue. D genes are given only for firm matches. The size field is filled for only some rows; it gives once, few, many or a size class.

length	V	J	D	size	DNA	CDR3
14	TRBV7-2	TRBJ1-2	.	many	TGTGCCAGCAGCTTAGCGAGGTCGAACTATGGCTACACCTTC	CASSLARSNYGYTF
14	TRBV5-1	TRBJ2-7	TRBD1	many	TGCGCCAGCAGCTCGACAGGGATCACCTACGAGCAGTACTTC	CASSSTGITYEQYF
12	TRBV29-1	TRBJ1-2	.	few	TGCAGCGTTGAGCATGGAAGTAATGGCTACACCTTC	CSVEHGSNGYTF
12	TRBV2	TRBJ1-1	.	.	TGTGCCAGCGAAAAAGGGAACACTGAAGCTTTCTTT	CASEKGNTEAFF
16	TRBV4-3	TRBJ2-2	TRBD2	few	TGCGCCAGCAGCCAAACCAGGCTAGCGGGGACCGGGGAGCTGTTTTTT	CASSQTRLAGTGELFF
14	TRBV3-1	TRBJ2-3	.	.	TGTGCCAGCAGCCAGCGGGACGGCACAGATACGCAGTATTTT	CASSQRDGTDTQYF
14	TRBV29-1	TRBJ2-7	TRBD2	.	TGCAGCGTGACAAAGCGGGAGAGGGCCTACGAGCAGTACTTC	CSVTKRERAYEQYF
14	TRBV6-1	TRBJ2-7	.	.	TGTGCCAGCACGAAGGCCGGGCCGTTCTACGAGCAGTACTTC	CASTKAGPFYEQYF
14	TRBV18	TRBJ2-7	.	.	TGTGCCAGCTCCTCCGGATGGGGGACCCTCGAGCAGTACTTC	CASSSGWGTLEQYF
13	TRBV7-2	TRBJ1-5	.	.	TGTGCCAGCAGCTTCCGGGCAGATCAGCCCCAGCATTTT	CASSFRADQPQHF
13	TRBV10-3	TRBJ2-5	.	few	TGTGCCATCAGCATGGGGGGAGTCGGGACCCAGTACTTC	CAISMGGVGTQYF